The subject of this entry is one TCR beta chain. The antigen is unknown. The V end lost 4 bases, the J end lost 4 bases, and 17 bases lay between the germline ends. This CDR3 has 15 amino acids. Germline V gene data show CDR1 as SGHRS and CDR2 as YFSETQ. This sample is part of a study of cytomegalovirus exposure and HLA in healthy donors. Regarding the study as a whole: An Asian-associated ancestry cluster reportedly showed fewer N-insertions than the roughly 700-donor mean in a later analysis. Altogether, 150 to 200 TCR beta chains were recorded as cytomegalovirus-associated.

PCR was performed using 60 Vbeta and 13 Jbeta primers. Here immunoSEQ multiplex PCR was the method, and the copy in TCRdb shows in-frame clones only, minus some. The profile shows more than 150,000 clones, 80% of them singletons. The V call is TRBV5-1, the J call TRBJ1-2; D is undetermined. Sequenced: PBMCs. The clonotype was recovered from a boy aged 10-17 years in good health and CMV-seronegative. The CDR3, as DNA: TGCGCCAGCAGCCCCTCTGAGGGTTGGAGCTATGGCTACACCTTC. As protein: CASSPSEGWSYGYTF.